This is a list of T cell receptor beta chains from one sample in a study of shared clonotypes between healthy human individuals. The repertoire was sequenced with immunoSEQ multiplex PCR; TCRdb's copy has only in-frame clones and lacks some. The repertoire includes millions of clones, approximately 93% of them detected once, and 0.3% to 0.4% sits in the top ten. The specimen was naive CD4+ T cells from PBMCs. The receptors shown here come from a young man in good health. Some clones in this sample may be carry-over from other donors' samples. Both conserved end residues are trimmed from each CDR3.

CDR3 protein: ASSVTTGGTRGTEAF
J gene: TRBJ1-1
V gene: TRBV9

CDR3 protein: ASTKEGGASLRSYEQY
J gene: TRBJ2-7
V gene: TRBV7-2

CDR3 protein: ASSPQARSYNEQF
J gene: TRBJ2-1
V gene: TRBV18

CDR3 protein: ASSSKTGRNTIY
J gene: TRBJ1-3
V gene: TRBV11-2

CDR3 protein: ASSLRTSGGYNEQF
J gene: TRBJ2-1
V gene: TRBV5-1

CDR3 protein: ASSNAGAKDTQY
J gene: TRBJ2-3
V gene: TRBV19

CDR3 protein: ASSLELTSREAF
J gene: TRBJ1-1
V gene: TRBV11-2

CDR3 protein: ASSPSGSREETQY
J gene: TRBJ2-5
V gene: TRBV7-8

CDR3 protein: ASSILGQSYT
J gene: TRBJ1-2
V gene: TRBV19

CDR3 protein: ASRAGTAYEQY
J gene: TRBJ2-7
V gene: TRBV6-1

CDR3 protein: ASSAQQTLQF
J gene: TRBJ2-1
V gene: TRBV6-1

CDR3 protein: ASSSAPGYGYT
J gene: TRBJ1-2
V gene: TRBV28

CDR3 protein: ASNPGQSTDTQY
J gene: TRBJ2-3
V gene: TRBV19

CDR3 protein: ASSYEGNYGYT
J gene: TRBJ1-2
V gene: TRBV6-5

CDR3 protein: ASSQERGFSNQPQH
J gene: TRBJ1-5
V gene: TRBV4-3

CDR3 protein: ASSISGRSGNTIY
J gene: TRBJ1-3
V gene: TRBV18

CDR3 protein: ASSLPAYGYT
J gene: TRBJ1-2
V gene: TRBV7-2

CDR3 protein: ASSELDAEAF
J gene: TRBJ1-1
V gene: TRBV2

CDR3 protein: ASSFPALNTEAF
J gene: TRBJ1-1
V gene: TRBV7-2

CDR3 protein: ASSGGAGRPTDTQY
J gene: TRBJ2-3
V gene: TRBV4-1

CDR3 protein: ASSLGGQGGNTEAF
J gene: TRBJ1-1
V gene: TRBV28

CDR3 protein: ASSLVGGSGNTIY
J gene: TRBJ1-3
V gene: TRBV7-9

CDR3 protein: AAKDRLNTEAF
J gene: TRBJ1-1
V gene: TRBV19

CDR3 protein: ASSKLAGAGEQF
J gene: TRBJ2-1
V gene: TRBV27

CDR3 protein: ASSIDSGRSPYEQY
J gene: TRBJ2-7
V gene: TRBV19

CDR3 protein: ASSFAQTSSGNTIY
J gene: TRBJ1-3
V gene: TRBV5-1

CDR3 protein: AISARASGRADEQF
J gene: TRBJ2-1
V gene: TRBV10-3

CDR3 protein: ASPGQGDYGYT
J gene: TRBJ1-2
V gene: TRBV27

CDR3 protein: ASSIRTSGSVMEIKTQY
J gene: TRBJ2-5
V gene: TRBV5-1

CDR3 protein: ASSSERTSVHNEQF
J gene: TRBJ2-1
V gene: TRBV7-2

CDR3 protein: ASRKRERGEQY
J gene: TRBJ2-7
V gene: TRBV5-4

CDR3 protein: ASSLGTVYGYT
J gene: TRBJ1-2
V gene: TRBV28

CDR3 protein: ASSPGNLGDVAF
J gene: TRBJ1-1
V gene: TRBV18

CDR3 protein: ASSLIAVNTGELF
J gene: TRBJ2-2
V gene: TRBV5-1

CDR3 protein: SVWGAAEAQTTINYGYT
J gene: TRBJ1-2
V gene: TRBV29-1

CDR3 protein: ASSRNPRTGSTDTQY
J gene: TRBJ2-3
V gene: TRBV7-8

CDR3 protein: ASSPEMYYEQY
J gene: TRBJ2-7
V gene: TRBV7-2

CDR3 protein: ASSSQAGGQETQY
J gene: TRBJ2-5
V gene: TRBV7-9

CDR3 protein: ASSLQGTKNIQY
J gene: TRBJ2-4
V gene: TRBV5-1

CDR3 protein: ASSPFSGRAGSSYEQY
J gene: TRBJ2-7
V gene: TRBV28

CDR3 protein: ASRLEDIGLALGELF
J gene: TRBJ2-2
V gene: TRBV7-2

CDR3 protein: ASTLTGDGYT
J gene: TRBJ1-2
V gene: TRBV5-4

CDR3 protein: ASSLGTGFSGNTIY
J gene: TRBJ1-3
V gene: TRBV5-1

CDR3 protein: ASRASGYNEQF
J gene: TRBJ2-1
V gene: TRBV27

CDR3 protein: ASSQDRGPGLAGVYEQF
J gene: TRBJ2-1
V gene: TRBV4-2

CDR3 protein: ASSLLDSRDQPQH
J gene: TRBJ1-5
V gene: TRBV28

CDR3 protein: ASGLTGQGNNEQY
J gene: TRBJ2-7
V gene: TRBV12-5

CDR3 protein: ASTWDYSSTDTQY
J gene: TRBJ2-3
V gene: TRBV2

CDR3 protein: ASSVNRQADTQY
J gene: TRBJ2-3
V gene: TRBV5-1

CDR3 protein: ASSLVPAGMTETQY
J gene: TRBJ2-5
V gene: TRBV7-2

CDR3 protein: ASSFGLAGGTDTQY
J gene: TRBJ2-3
V gene: TRBV7-3

CDR3 protein: ASNDRGSNQPQH
J gene: TRBJ1-5
V gene: TRBV19

CDR3 protein: ASSHSGRTDTQY
J gene: TRBJ2-3
V gene: TRBV4-2

CDR3 protein: ASSNYGSGTYNEQF
J gene: TRBJ2-1
V gene: TRBV11-1

CDR3 protein: ASSEAILNTIY
J gene: TRBJ1-3
V gene: TRBV6-1